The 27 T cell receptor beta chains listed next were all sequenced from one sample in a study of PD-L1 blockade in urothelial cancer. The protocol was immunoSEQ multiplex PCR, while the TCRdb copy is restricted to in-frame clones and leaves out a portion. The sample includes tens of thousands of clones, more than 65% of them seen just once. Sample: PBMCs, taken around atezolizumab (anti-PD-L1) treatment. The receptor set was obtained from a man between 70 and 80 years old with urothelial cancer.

For the CDR3, the DNA is TGCGCCAGCAGCTTGGCCGGGACAGTAATCCTTCGTGAGCAGTTCTTC. It codes for CASSLAGTVILREQFF. The chain carries TRBV5-1 and TRBJ2-1, with 7 bases that match TRBD1. Germline V gene sequence: CDR1 SGHRS, CDR2 YFSETQ. The ends lost 0 bases at V and 9 bases at J; junction bases unmatched: 12. The CDR3 runs to 16 residues.

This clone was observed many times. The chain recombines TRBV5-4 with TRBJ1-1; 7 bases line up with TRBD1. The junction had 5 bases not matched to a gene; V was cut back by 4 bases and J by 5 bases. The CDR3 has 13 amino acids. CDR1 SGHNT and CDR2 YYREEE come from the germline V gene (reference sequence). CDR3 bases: TGTGCCAGCAGCCCCACCAGGGGGACTGAAGCTTTCTTT. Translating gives CASSPTRGTEAFF.

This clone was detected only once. The CDR3 loop reads CASTSAGRETDTQYF. CDR3 coding DNA: TGTGCCAGCACCTCAGCCGGGAGAGAAACAGATACGCAGTATTTT. This rearrangement joins TRBV6-6 to TRBJ2-3, with D perhaps TRBD2 (6 bases). Per germline, CDR1 MNHNY and CDR2 SVGAGI (reference sequence). Trimming took off 7 bases at V and 3 bases at J, with 17 bases between the two ends. The CDR3 loop spans 15 amino acids.

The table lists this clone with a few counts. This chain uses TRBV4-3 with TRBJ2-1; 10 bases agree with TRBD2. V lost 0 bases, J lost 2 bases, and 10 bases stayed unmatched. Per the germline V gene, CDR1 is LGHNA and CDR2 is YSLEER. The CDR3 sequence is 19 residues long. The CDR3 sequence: CASSQDWGSGGLTYNEQFF. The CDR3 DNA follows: TGCGCCAGCAGCCAAGATTGGGGTAGCGGGGGGTTAACCTACAATGAGCAGTTCTTC.

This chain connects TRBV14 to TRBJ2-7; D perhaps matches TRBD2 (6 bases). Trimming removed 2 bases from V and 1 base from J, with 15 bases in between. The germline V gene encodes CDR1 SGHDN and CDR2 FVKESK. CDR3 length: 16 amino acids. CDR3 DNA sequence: TGTGCCAGCAGCCAACGGATGGGGGGAGCGTCCTACGAGCAGTACTTC. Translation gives CASSQRMGGASYEQYF.

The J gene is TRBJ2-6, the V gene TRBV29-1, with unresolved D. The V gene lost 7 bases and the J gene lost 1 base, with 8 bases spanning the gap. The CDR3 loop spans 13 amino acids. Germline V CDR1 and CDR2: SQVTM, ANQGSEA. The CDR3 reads CSASLSGANVLTF. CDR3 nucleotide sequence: TGCAGCGCCTCTTTGTCTGGGGCCAACGTCCTGACTTTC.

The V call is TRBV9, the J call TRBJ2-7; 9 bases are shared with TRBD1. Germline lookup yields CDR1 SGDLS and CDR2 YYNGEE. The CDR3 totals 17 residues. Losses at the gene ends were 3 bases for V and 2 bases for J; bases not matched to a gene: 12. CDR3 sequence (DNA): TGTGCCAGCAGCGCTTCGTTGACCGGGACAGGGACCTACGAGCAGTACTTC. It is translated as CASSASLTGTGTYEQYF.

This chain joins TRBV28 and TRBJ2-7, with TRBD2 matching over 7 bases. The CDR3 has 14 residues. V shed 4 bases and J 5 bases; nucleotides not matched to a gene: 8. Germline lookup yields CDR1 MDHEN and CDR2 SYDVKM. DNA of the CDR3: TGTGCCAGCAGTTCGGCGGGGGTCGGGAACGAGCAGTACTTC. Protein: CASSSAGVGNEQYF.

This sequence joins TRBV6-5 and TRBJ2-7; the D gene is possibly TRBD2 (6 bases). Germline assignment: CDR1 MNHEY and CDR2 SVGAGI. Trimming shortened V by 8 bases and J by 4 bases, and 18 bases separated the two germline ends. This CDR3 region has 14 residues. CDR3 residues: CASRAGGRYYEQYF. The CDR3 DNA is TGTGCCAGCCGGGCCGGGGGACGGTATTACGAGCAGTACTTC.

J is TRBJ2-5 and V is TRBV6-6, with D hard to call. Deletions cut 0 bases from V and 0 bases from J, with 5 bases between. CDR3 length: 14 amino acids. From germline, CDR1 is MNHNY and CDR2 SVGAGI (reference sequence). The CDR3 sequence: CASSYSEYQETQYF. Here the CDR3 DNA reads TGTGCCAGCAGTTACTCGGAGTACCAAGAGACCCAGTACTTC.

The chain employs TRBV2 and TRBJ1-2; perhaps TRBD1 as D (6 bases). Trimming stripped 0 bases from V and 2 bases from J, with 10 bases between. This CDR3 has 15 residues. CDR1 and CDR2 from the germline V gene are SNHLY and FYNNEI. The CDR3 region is CASSEAWQGNYGYTF. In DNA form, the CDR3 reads TGTGCCAGCAGTGAAGCTTGGCAGGGGAACTATGGCTACACCTTC.

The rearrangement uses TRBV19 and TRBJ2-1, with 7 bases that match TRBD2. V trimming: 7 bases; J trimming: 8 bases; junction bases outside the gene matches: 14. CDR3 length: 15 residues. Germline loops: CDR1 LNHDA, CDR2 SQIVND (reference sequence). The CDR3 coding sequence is TGTGCCAGTATGACCCTAGCGGCCCGGCCGGATGAGCAGTTCTTC. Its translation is CASMTLAARPDEQFF.

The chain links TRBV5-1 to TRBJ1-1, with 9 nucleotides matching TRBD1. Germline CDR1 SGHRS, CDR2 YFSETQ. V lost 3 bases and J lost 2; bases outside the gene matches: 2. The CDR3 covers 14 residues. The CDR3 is CASSWDRVNTEAFF. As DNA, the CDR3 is TGCGCCAGCAGCTGGGACAGGGTAAACACTGAAGCTTTCTTT.

The CDR3 bases are TGCGCCAGCAGCTCCGGGACTAGCTCTCCCCCGGAGTACTTC. Protein: CASSSGTSSPPEYF. V gene TRBV5-1 combines with J gene TRBJ2-7, with TRBD2 identical over 9 bases. CDR1 is SGHRS and CDR2 is YFSETQ in the germline V gene. The CDR3 is made up of 14 amino acids. The trim removed 3 bases at V and 11 bases at J, leaving 12 bases unmatched. The full variable domain, its missing parts supplied by reference TRBV5-1 and TRBJ2-7, is KAGVTQTPRYLIKTRGQQVTLSCSPISGHRSVSWYQQTPGQGLQFLFEYFSETQRNKGNFPGRFSGRQFSNSRSEMNVSTLELGDSALYLCASSSGTSSPPEYFGPGTRLTVT.

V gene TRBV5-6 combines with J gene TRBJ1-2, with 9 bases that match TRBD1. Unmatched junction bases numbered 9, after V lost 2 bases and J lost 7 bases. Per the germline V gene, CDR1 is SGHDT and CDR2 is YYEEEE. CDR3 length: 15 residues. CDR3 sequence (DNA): TGTGCCAGCAGCTTCGGGACAGGGATTCTTGCTGGCTACACCTTC. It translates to CASSFGTGILAGYTF.

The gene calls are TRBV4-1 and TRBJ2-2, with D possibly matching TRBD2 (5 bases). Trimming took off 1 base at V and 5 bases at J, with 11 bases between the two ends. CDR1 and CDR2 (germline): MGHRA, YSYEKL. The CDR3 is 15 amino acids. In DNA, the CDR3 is TGCGCCAGCAGCCAAGCCCCGGGAAGGACCGGGGAGCTGTTTTTT. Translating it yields CASSQAPGRTGELFF.

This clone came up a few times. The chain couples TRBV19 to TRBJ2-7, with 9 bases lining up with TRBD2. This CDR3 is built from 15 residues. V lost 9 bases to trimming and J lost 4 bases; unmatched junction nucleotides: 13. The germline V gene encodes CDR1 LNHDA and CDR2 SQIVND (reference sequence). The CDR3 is CASGGSGRSRYEQYF. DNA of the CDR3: TGTGCCAGCGGGGGTAGCGGGAGATCCCGTTACGAGCAGTACTTC.

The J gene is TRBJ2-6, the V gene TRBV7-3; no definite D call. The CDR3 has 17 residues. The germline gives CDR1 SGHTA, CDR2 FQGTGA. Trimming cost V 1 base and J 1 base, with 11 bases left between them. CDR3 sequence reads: CASSLNSPGSGANVLTF. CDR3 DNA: TGTGCCAGCAGCTTAAATTCGCCCGGGTCTGGGGCCAACGTCCTGACTTTC.

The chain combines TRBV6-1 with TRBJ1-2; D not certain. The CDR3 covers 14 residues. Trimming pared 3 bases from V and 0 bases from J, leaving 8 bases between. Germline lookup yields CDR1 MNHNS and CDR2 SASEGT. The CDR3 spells CASSERGTNYGYTF. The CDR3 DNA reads TGTGCCAGCAGTGAGAGAGGCACTAACTATGGCTACACCTTC.

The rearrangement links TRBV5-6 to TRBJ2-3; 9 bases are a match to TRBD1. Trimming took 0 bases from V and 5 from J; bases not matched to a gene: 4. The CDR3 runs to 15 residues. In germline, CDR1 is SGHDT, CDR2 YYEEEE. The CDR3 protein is CASSLVGTGRDTQYF. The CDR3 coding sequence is TGTGCCAGCAGCTTGGTTGGGACAGGGCGAGATACGCAGTATTTT.

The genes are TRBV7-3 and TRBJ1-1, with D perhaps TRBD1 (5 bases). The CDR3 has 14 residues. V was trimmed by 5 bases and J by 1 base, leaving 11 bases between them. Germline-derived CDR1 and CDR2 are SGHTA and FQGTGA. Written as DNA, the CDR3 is TGTGCCAGCAGCGCGCAGGGTACGAACACTGAAGCTTTCTTT. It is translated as CASSAQGTNTEAFF.

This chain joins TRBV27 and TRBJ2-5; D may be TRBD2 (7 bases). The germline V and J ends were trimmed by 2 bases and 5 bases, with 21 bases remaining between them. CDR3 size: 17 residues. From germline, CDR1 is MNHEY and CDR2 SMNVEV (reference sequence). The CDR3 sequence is CASSLAWMAGARETQYF. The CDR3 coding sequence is TGTGCCAGCAGTTTAGCATGGATGGCGGGGGCGCGGGAGACCCAGTACTTC.

CDR3 in DNA: TGCGCCAGCAGTGAAGGGAGGGGGACCCAGTACTTC. This encodes CASSEGRGTQYF. The V and J genes are TRBV10-2 and TRBJ2-5; 7 positions match TRBD2. V shed 3 bases, J shed 7 bases, and the junction held 2 bases outside the gene matches. Germline V gene lookup returns CDR1 WSHSY and CDR2 SAAADI. The CDR3 consists of 12 residues.

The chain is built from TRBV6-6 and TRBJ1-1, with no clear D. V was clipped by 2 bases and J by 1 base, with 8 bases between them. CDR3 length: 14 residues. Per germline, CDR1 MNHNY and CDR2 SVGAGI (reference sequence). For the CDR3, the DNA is TGTGCCAGCAGTTACGAGGAGGGGAACACTGAAGCTTTCTTT. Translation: CASSYEEGNTEAFF.

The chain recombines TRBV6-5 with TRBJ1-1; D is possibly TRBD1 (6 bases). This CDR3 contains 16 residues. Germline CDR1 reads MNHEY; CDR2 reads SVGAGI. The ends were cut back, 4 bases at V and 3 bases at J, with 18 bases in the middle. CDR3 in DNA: TGTGCCAGCAGTTCGCTAAGACAGGCCTCACACACTGAAGCTTTCTTT. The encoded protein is CASSSLRQASHTEAFF.

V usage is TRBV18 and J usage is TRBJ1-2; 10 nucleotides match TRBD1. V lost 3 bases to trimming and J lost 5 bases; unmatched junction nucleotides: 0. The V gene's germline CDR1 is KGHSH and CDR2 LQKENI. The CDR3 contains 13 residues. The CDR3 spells CASSPDRGYGYTF. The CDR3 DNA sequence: TGTGCCAGCTCACCGGACAGGGGGTATGGCTACACCTTC.

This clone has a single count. The DNA of the CDR3 is TGTGCCAGCAGCTTGCGGCAGGGTCAGCCCCAGCATTTT. Amino acids: CASSLRQGQPQHF. The gene calls are TRBV7-2 and TRBJ1-5; TRBD1 might be the D (5 bases). This CDR3 comprises 13 residues. CDR1 and CDR2 from the germline V gene are SGHTA and FQGNSA. Between the trimmed V and J ends, which lost 3 bases and 6 bases, there was a span of 9 bases.